The 18 T cell receptor beta chains reported below all come from one sample, sequenced in a study of shared clonotypes between healthy human individuals. Some clones are missing from TCRdb's copy, which holds only in-frame ones; the method was immunoSEQ multiplex PCR. The sample records some 2.1 million clones, approximately 94% being singletons. CD8 cells regarded as naive lacked CD45RO, were positively chosen for CCR7, and omitted terminally differentiated effector memory CD45RA+ cells. The sample taken for sequencing was naive CD8+ T cells sorted from blood. These receptors all come from a man aged 18 to 29 in good health.

This clone was counted a single time. The rearrangement links TRBV2 to TRBJ1-2; TRBD1 is a possible D gene (5 bases). The CDR3 sequence is 15 residues long. The germline CDR1 and CDR2 sequences are SNHLY and FYNNEI. The germline V and J ends were trimmed by 7 bases and 6 bases, with 21 bases remaining between them. The CDR3 reads CASTKPRLDSDGYTF. CDR3 coding DNA: TGTGCCAGCACGAAACCGCGCCTCGACAGCGATGGCTACACCTTC. The full variable domain, with the rest looked up from reference TRBV2 and TRBJ1-2, is EPEVTQTPSHQVTQMGQEVILRCVPISNHLYFYWYRQILGQKVEFLVSFYNNEISEKSEIFDDQFSVERPDGSNFTLKIRSTKLEDSAMYFCASTKPRLDSDGYTFGSGTRLTVV.

The V gene is TRBV7-9, the J gene TRBJ2-1; D unclear. Germline V gene lookup returns CDR1 SEHNR and CDR2 FQNEAQ (reference sequence). There are 11 residues in the CDR3. Trimming left V 6 bases short and J 7 bases short, with 7 bases between. The CDR3 sequence is CASSDENEQFF. DNA of the CDR3: TGTGCCAGCAGTGACGAGAATGAGCAGTTCTTC.

To note about this clone: The sample contains more than one DNA sequence encoding this CDR3. The chain carries TRBV5-6 and TRBJ2-7; 9 positions match TRBD2. CDR1 and CDR2 (germline): SGHDT, YYEEEE. The CDR3 length is 14 residues. V lost 0 bases to trimming and J lost 2 bases; unmatched junction nucleotides: 0. CDR3 protein: CASSLASGAYEQYF. CDR3 bases: TGTGCCAGCAGCTTGGCTAGCGGGGCCTACGAGCAGTACTTC.

The rearrangement uses TRBV28 and TRBJ2-2; D might be TRBD1 (5 bases). V was trimmed by 6 bases and J by 3 bases, leaving 14 bases between them. The CDR3 runs to 15 residues. Per germline, CDR1 MDHEN and CDR2 SYDVKM. Here the CDR3 DNA reads TGTGCCAGCAGGGCTGGCAGGACATACACCGGGGAGCTGTTTTTT. This gives the protein CASRAGRTYTGELFF.

The V call is TRBV4-1, the J call TRBJ2-7; 12 nucleotides line up with TRBD1. Trimming removed 5 bases from V and 4 bases from J; junction bases left unmatched: 6. The CDR3 has 15 amino acids. Germline CDR1 and CDR2: MGHRA and YSYEKL. CDR3 coding DNA: TGCGCCAGCAGCTTCGGGACAGGGGGCGGGTACGAGCAGTACTTC. Amino acids: CASSFGTGGGYEQYF.

As for this clone: The identical CDR3 is also encoded by other nucleotide sequences in the sample. The J gene is TRBJ2-1, the V gene TRBV27, with a possible D match to TRBD1 (5 bases). This CDR3 is built from 14 residues. CDR1 and CDR2 from the germline V gene are MNHEY and SMNVEV (reference sequence). V lost 2 bases and J lost 0, with 5 bases in between. In DNA form, the CDR3 reads TGTGCCAGCAGTTTAAGGGGCTCCTACAATGAGCAGTTCTTC. This codes for CASSLRGSYNEQFF.

The rearrangement links TRBV9 to TRBJ2-5, with TRBD2 matching over 14 bases. CDR3 length: 17 amino acids. V was clipped by 4 bases and J by 5 bases; unmatched bases: 10. In germline, CDR1 is SGDLS, CDR2 YYNGEE. The CDR3 region has the DNA TGTGCCAGCAGCTTGGGACTAGCGGGAGTTGGCGGTGAGACCCAGTACTTC. This gives the protein CASSLGLAGVGGETQYF.

The chain links TRBV27 to TRBJ1-2; 9 bases map to TRBD1. Germline V gene data show CDR1 as MNHEY and CDR2 as SMNVEV (reference sequence). Germline trimming cut 5 bases from V and 3 bases from J; bases unmatched to any gene: 16. This CDR3 has 18 amino acids. The CDR3 DNA follows: TGTGCCAGCAGTCCGATAAGAGGACAGGGGATATTTGACTATGGCTACACCTTC. Its translation: CASSPIRGQGIFDYGYTF.

The gene calls are TRBV6-5 and TRBJ1-5; D is ambiguous. Germline CDR1 reads MNHEY; CDR2 reads SVGAGI. The CDR3 runs to 15 residues. The V and J ends lost 2 bases and 7 bases respectively, with 15 bases between them. Here the CDR3 reads CASSYRTGGDQPQHF. In DNA form, the CDR3 reads TGTGCCAGCAGTTACCGGACGGGAGGAGACCAGCCCCAGCATTTT.

Details on this clone: Other DNA sequences from this sample encode an identical CDR3 as well. The chain recombines TRBV7-9 with TRBJ2-7; D possibly corresponds to TRBD1 (8 bases). Germline V gene data show CDR1 as SEHNR and CDR2 as FQNEAQ (reference sequence). The CDR3 sequence is 15 residues long. Deletions cut 5 bases from V and 2 bases from J, with 16 bases between. In DNA, the CDR3 is TGTGCCAGCAGCCCCGGACAGGGAGGGCCCTACGAGCAGTACTTC. Its protein product is CASSPGQGGPYEQYF. The full variable domain, its missing parts supplied by reference TRBV7-9 and TRBJ2-7, is DTGVSQNPRHKITKRGQNVTFRCDPISEHNRLYWYRQTLGQGPEFLTYFQNEAQLEKSRLLSDRFSAERPKGSFSTLEIQRTEQGDSAMYLCASSPGQGGPYEQYFGPGTRLTVT.

The genes are TRBV7-8 and TRBJ2-7, with D possibly TRBD2 on 5 matching bases. CDR1 SGHVS and CDR2 FQNEAQ come from the germline V gene. V was trimmed by 5 bases and J by 6 bases, leaving 17 bases between them. There are 14 residues in the CDR3. The CDR3 is CASSPAAGSSEQYF. Written as DNA, the CDR3 is TGTGCCAGCAGCCCAGCGGCAGGTTCGAGCGAGCAGTACTTC.

J is TRBJ2-7 and V is TRBV11-2; the D call may be TRBD1 or TRBD2 (5 bases each). V dropped 9 bases and J dropped 6 bases, with 15 bases sitting between them. The CDR3 sequence is 12 residues long. Germline CDR1 SGHAT, CDR2 FQNNGV. The CDR3 region has the DNA TGTGCCAGTAGGCTCGGGGCCCTCGAGCAGTACTTC. The encoded protein is CASRLGALEQYF.

This clone occurred once. One end of the junction fails to match germline, which may point to a read error. Other DNA sequences in this specimen translate into the identical CDR3. The chain couples TRBV6-1 to TRBJ1-5, with D tentatively TRBD1 (6 bases). The CDR3 totals 11 residues. Germline V gene sequence: CDR1 MNHNS, CDR2 SASEGT. The CDR3 protein is CASSEGGPQHF. The DNA for the CDR3 is TGTGCCAGCAGCGAAGGGGGGCCCCAGCATTTT.

The chain joins TRBV6-6 to TRBJ2-7; D is possibly TRBD2 (6 bases). CDR3 length: 14 amino acids. Germline V CDR1 and CDR2: MNHNY, SVGAGI (reference sequence). Trimming shortened V by 0 bases and J by 4 bases, and 10 bases separated the two germline ends. Here the CDR3 DNA reads TGTGCCAGCAGTTACTCGGGTAGCGGATACGAGCAGTACTTC. Residues: CASSYSGSGYEQYF.

The J gene is TRBJ2-3, the V gene TRBV27; unclear D gene. V shed 0 bases and J shed 0 bases, with 10 bases lying between them. Germline V gives CDR1 MNHEY, CDR2 SMNVEV (reference sequence). The CDR3 has 16 amino acids. As DNA, the CDR3 is TGTGCCAGCAGTTTATCGGCCACCAATAGCACAGATACGCAGTATTTT. Its translation: CASSLSATNSTDTQYF.

To note about this clone: The sample contains more than one DNA sequence encoding this CDR3. This chain joins TRBV11-2 and TRBJ2-7; D is uncertain. Germline V lookup: CDR1 SGHAT, CDR2 FQNNGV. The length of the CDR3 is 13 residues. Trimming shortened V by 2 bases and J by 1 base, and 6 bases separated the two germline ends. CDR3 region: CASSLIPSYEQYF. For the CDR3, the DNA is TGTGCCAGCAGCTTAATCCCTTCCTACGAGCAGTACTTC.

This clone was seen just once. The V gene is TRBV28, the J gene TRBJ2-7; D possibly uses TRBD1 or TRBD2 (6 bases each). Looked up from germline, CDR1 is MDHEN and CDR2 is SYDVKM. The CDR3 contains 14 residues. Deletions cut 4 bases from V and 5 bases from J, with 15 bases between. CDR3 region: CASSSTPGGDEQYF. Here the CDR3 DNA reads TGTGCCAGCAGTTCAACACCCGGGGGCGACGAGCAGTACTTC.

Comment on this clone: Other DNA variants within this sample encode the same CDR3. The chain joins TRBV7-9 to TRBJ2-3; D gene uncertain. Trimming removed 1 base from V and 1 base from J, with 6 bases in between. Germline CDR1 reads SEHNR; CDR2 reads FQNEAQ (reference sequence). CDR3 length equals 14 residues. In nucleotides, the CDR3 is TGTGCCAGCAGCTTAGTCGTAGGCACAGATACGCAGTATTTT. Translation gives CASSLVVGTDTQYF.